This paragraph covers one T cell receptor beta chain sequence. This entry is derived from a study of PD-L1 blockade in urothelial cancer. At the level of the study: Patients' atezolizumab regimen, 1,200 mg intravenously every 3 weeks, began in the mid-2010s.

Using immunoSEQ multiplex PCR, the repertoire was profiled, and TCRdb retains in-frame clones only, with some absent. The sample shows tens of thousands of clones, 80% to 85% of them seen only once. Time point of the sample: pretreatment peripheral blood. Locally advanced or metastatic urothelial carcinoma affected the patients. V lost 2 bases to trimming and J lost 0 bases; unmatched junction nucleotides: 8. The V gene's germline CDR1 is GTSNPN and CDR2 SVGIG (reference sequence). CDR3 length: 17 amino acids. The sequence came from a man in his 70s with urothelial cancer. The sequenced sample was PBMCs, obtained around atezolizumab (anti-PD-L1) treatment. The chain has TRBV30 and TRBJ2-1, with 9 nucleotides matching TRBD2. CDR3 sequence: CAWSRGLSGSSYNEQFF. CDR3 nucleotide sequence: TGTGCCTGGAGTAGGGGGCTTAGCGGGAGCTCCTACAATGAGCAGTTCTTC.